At least ten counts were recorded for the clone carrying this TCR beta chain. V was trimmed by 8 bases and J by 1 base, leaving 13 bases between them. Per the germline V gene, CDR1 is SQVTM and CDR2 is ANQGSEA. This CDR3 contains 13 residues. Unique molecular identifiers were incorporated when the TCRbeta library was constructed. Via MiXCR, TCRdb re-called the PCR reads, giving one row per CDR3 protein. The data contain hundreds of thousands of distinct CDR3 sequences, around 16% of them seen just once; the ten biggest clones take up 1.1%. The data stem from a study of T-cell reconstitution after alpha-beta-depleted transplantation in children.

Sequencing used PBMCs from the stem cell graft donor, obtained from the stem cell graft. This TCR derives from a human donor who donated a stem cell graft to a child with acute myeloid leukemia. The chain couples TRBV29-1 to TRBJ2-3, with a tentative D call TRBD2 (5 bases). Here the CDR3 reads CSILAVGTDTQYF. In DNA form, the CDR3 reads TGCAGCATTCTAGCAGTTGGCACAGATACGCAGTATTTT.